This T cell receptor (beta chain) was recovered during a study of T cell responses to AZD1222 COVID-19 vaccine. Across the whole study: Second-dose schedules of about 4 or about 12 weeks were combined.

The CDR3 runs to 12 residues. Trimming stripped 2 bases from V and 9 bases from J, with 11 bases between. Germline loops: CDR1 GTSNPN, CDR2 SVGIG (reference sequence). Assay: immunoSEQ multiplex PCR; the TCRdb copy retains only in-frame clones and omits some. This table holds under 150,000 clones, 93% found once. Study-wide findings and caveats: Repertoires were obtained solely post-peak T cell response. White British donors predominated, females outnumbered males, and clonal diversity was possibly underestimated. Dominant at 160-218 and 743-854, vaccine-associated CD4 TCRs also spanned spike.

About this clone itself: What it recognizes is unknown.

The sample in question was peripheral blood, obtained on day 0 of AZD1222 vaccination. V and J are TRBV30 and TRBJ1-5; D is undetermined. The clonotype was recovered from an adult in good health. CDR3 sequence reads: CAWSQARWPQHF. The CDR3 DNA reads TGTGCCTGGAGTCAGGCCAGGTGGCCCCAGCATTTT.